The entry that follows covers one T cell receptor (beta chain) sequence. The antigen is unknown. With a J-beta primer mix and a sample-barcoded 5' primer, a second PCR ran about 7 to 12 cycles. TCRdb re-called the 5' RACE reads through MiXCR, storing one row per CDR3 protein. Among about 830,000 distinct CDR3 sequences listed, roughly 50% were seen once. This specimen belongs to a study of blood T cells in healthy people across ages. CDR1 is MNHNS, CDR2 SASEGT, per germline. V lost 3 bases and J 2 bases, leaving 7 bases between the germline ends. The CDR3 spans 13 residues. Whole-study results and caveats: Older individuals had lower TCR beta diversity per million T cells (the decline was roughly linear).

Sequenced input: blood. This sequence originates from a man aged 25-45 years in good health. The V call is TRBV6-1, the J call TRBJ1-2, with D maybe TRBD1 (5 bases). This CDR3 is CASSDGANYGYTF. The CDR3 DNA follows: TGTGCCAGCAGTGACGGGGCCAACTATGGCTACACCTTC.